This is a list of T cell receptor beta chains from one sample in a study of cytomegalovirus exposure and HLA in healthy donors. TCRdb's copy holds only in-frame clones and misses some; the assay was immunoSEQ multiplex PCR. The sample yields about 82,000 clones, roughly 80% seen once. Sequenced input: PBMCs. All receptors derive from a human donor in good health. CDR3s include the opening cysteine and the closing phenylalanine or tryptophan. The size field is filled for only some rows; it gives once, few, many or a size class.

clone size | V gene | CDR3 protein
- | TRBV11-2 | CASSLRLEGSSYEQYF
few | TRBV7-8 | CASSRGGAREKLFF
once | TRBV5-1 | CASSYRALGYTGELFF
- | TRBV6-6 | CASSDLGTRNSPLHF
- | TRBV27 | CASSLTGREGYTF
- | TRBV9 | CASSDNRGSGNTIYF
- | TRBV19 | CASRGPRSSGQYF
- | TRBV2 | CASSEGTYEKLFF
- | TRBV6-5 | CASRDRDRALEGYPF
- | TRBV2 | CASRGSSYNSPLHF
- | TRBV29-1 | CSVEVTAPNGYTF
- | TRBV30 | CAWSPESREQFF
- | TRBV29-1 | CSVGPGSNQPQHF
- | TRBV19 | CASSYRENNEQFF
- | TRBV5-1 | CASSLQGLSDTQYF
- | TRBV5-8 | CASSLRGLGTEAFF
few | TRBV6-5 | CASPGGLRAFF
- | TRBV4-1 | CASSQNRGRSTDTQYF
- | TRBV6-6 | CASSYSRETQYF
- | TRBV18 | CASSLAPQGNNEQFF
once | TRBV2 | CASSEVVKGGEQFF
- | TRBV9 | CASSAQQGWNTEAFF
- | TRBV4-3 | CASSRTGDNSPLHF
- | TRBV5-1 | CASRPTGTTTTDTQYF
- | TRBV29-1 | CSVGRDYEQYF
- | TRBV7-2 | CASSFGRGSYEQYF
- | TRBV2 | CASRQGSNYGYTF
- | TRBV4-3 | CASSQRGGGQPQHF
- | TRBV27 | CASSFVGSQETQYF
- | TRBV5-1 | CASSFTGSYEQYF
few | TRBV7-8 | CASSQGGAATF
many | TRBV19 | CASAGGASGANVLTF
- | TRBV5-1 | CASSLFSIGGTEAFF
- | TRBV9 | CASSVAGAVSGYTF
- | TRBV7-9 | CSSSLARDEQYF
- | TRBV30 | CAWSGTGDGYTF
- | TRBV2 | CASSEGTGYGYTF
- | TRBV29-1 | CSVVGQDQETQYF
- | TRBV30 | CAWSLTGPYEQYF
- | TRBV5-6 | CASSLVAGNSPLHF
- | TRBV6-5 | CASSSAGTSNEQFF
few | TRBV4-1 | CASSQDPRATFF
- | TRBV11-2 | CASSLSPGSGRVRNEQFF
- | TRBV19 | CASSIGRNYGYTF
- | TRBV6-1 | CASSRDRVSYGYTF
- | TRBV6-5 | CASSWTPGGRGYTF
- | TRBV27 | CASRRNYNEQFF
- | TRBV6-5 | CASSGPGSPHGYPF
- | TRBV2 | CASRGRGLGSNEKLFF
- | TRBV15 | CATSTDRGEKLFF
once | TRBV27 | CASSLGAGAYEQYF
- | TRBV6-1 | CASSEQGFGSYNEQFF
- | TRBV4-1 | CASSYRTGAGNQPQHF
- | TRBV19 | CASSIGPDSPLHF
- | TRBV9 | CASSVAPGTGREQYF
- | TRBV7-6 | CASSPGQKSNEQFF
- | TRBV5-1 | CASSLERVGDTQYF
- | TRBV12-5 | CASGLIEDGTGWSDTQYF